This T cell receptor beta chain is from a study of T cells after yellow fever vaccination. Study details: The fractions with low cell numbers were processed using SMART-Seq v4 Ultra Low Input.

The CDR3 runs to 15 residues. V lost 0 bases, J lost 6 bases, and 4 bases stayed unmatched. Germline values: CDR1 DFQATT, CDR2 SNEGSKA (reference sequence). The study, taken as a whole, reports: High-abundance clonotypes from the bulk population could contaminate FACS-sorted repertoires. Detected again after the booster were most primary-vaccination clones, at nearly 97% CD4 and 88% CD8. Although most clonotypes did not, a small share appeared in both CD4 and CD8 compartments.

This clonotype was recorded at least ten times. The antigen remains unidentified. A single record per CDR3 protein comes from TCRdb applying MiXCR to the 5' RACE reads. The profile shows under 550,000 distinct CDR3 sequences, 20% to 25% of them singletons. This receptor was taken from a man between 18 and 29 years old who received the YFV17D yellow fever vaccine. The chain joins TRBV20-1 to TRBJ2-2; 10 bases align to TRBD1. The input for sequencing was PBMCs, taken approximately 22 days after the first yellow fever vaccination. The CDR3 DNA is TGCAGTGCTAGAGAGGGTGGGACAGGGGCCGGGGAGCTGTTTTTT. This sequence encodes CSAREGGTGAGELFF.